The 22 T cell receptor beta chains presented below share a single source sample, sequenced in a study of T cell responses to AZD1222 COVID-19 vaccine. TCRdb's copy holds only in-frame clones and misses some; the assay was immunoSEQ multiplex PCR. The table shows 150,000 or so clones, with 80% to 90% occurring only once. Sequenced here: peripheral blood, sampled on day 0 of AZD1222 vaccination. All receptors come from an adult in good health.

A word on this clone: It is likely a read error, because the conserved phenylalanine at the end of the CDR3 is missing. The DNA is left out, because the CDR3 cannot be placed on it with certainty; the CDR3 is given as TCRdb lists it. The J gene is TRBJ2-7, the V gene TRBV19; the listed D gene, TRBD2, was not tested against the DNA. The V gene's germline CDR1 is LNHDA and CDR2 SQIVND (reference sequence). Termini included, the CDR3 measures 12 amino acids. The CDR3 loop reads CASSREGLEVDN.

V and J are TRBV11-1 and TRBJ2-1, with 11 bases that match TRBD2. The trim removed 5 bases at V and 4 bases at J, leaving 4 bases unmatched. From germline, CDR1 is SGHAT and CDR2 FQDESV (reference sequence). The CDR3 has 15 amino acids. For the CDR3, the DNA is TGTGCCAGCAGCCCGGGACTAGCGGCTTACAATGAGCAGTTCTTC. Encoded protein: CASSPGLAAYNEQFF.

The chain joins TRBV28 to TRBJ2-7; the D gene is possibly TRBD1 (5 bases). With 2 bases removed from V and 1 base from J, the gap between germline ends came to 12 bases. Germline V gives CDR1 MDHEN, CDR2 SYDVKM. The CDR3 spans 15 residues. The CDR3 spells CASSLRPRDSYEQYF. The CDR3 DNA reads TGTGCCAGCAGTTTACGCCCCAGGGATTCCTACGAGCAGTACTTC.

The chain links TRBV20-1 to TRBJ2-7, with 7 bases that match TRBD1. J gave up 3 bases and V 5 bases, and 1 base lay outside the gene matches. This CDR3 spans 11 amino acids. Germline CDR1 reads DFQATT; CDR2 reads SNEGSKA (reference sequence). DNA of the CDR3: TGCAGTGCTCGGGACAGCTACGAGCAGTACTTC. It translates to CSARDSYEQYF.

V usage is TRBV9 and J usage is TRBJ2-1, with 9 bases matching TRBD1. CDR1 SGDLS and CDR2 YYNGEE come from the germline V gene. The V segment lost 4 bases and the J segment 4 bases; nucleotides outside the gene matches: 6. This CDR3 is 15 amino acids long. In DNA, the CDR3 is TGTGCCAGCAGCCTTCGGGACAGGGCTTACAATGAGCAGTTCTTC. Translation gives CASSLRDRAYNEQFF.

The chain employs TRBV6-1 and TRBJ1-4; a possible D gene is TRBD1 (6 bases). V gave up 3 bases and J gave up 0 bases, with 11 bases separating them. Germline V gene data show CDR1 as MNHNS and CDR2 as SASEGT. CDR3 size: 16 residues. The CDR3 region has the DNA TGTGCCAGCAGTGAGTCTTCAGGGGCAACTAATGAAAAACTGTTTTTT. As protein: CASSESSGATNEKLFF.

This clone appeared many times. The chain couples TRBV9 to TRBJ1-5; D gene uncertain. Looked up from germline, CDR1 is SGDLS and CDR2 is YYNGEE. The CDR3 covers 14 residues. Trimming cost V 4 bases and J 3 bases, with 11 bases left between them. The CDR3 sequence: CASSLTGINQPQHF. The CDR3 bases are TGTGCCAGCAGCTTAACGGGGATCAATCAGCCCCAGCATTTT.

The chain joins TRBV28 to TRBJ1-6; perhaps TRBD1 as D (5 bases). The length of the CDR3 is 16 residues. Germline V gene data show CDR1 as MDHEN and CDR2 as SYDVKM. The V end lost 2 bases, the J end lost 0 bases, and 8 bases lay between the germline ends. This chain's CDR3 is CASSLGGASYNSPLHF. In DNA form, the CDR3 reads TGTGCCAGCAGTTTAGGAGGGGCCTCCTATAATTCACCCCTCCACTTT.

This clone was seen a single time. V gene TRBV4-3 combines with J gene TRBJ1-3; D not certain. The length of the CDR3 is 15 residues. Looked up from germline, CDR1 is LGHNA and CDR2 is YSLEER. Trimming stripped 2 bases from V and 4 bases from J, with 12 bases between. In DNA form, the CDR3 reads TGCGCCAGCAGCCAATTGGGCATGCTCGGAAACACCATATATTTT. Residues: CASSQLGMLGNTIYF.

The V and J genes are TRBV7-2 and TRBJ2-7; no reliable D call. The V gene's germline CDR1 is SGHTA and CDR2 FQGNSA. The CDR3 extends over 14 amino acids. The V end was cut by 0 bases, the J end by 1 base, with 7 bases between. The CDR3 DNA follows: TGTGCCAGCAGCTTAGCCTCCAGGTCCTACGAGCAGTACTTC. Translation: CASSLASRSYEQYF.

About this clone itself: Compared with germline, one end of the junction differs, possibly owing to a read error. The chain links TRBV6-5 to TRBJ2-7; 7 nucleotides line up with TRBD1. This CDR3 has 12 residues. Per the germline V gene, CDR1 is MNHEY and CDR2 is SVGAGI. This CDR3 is CACRQGSYEQYF. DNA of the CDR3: TGTGCCTGCAGACAGGGTTCCTACGAGCAGTACTTC.

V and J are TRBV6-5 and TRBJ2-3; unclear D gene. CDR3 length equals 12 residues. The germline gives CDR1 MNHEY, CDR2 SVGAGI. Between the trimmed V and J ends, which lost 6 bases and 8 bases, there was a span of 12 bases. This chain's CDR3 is CASRGWMGTQYF. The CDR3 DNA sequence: TGTGCCAGCAGGGGATGGATGGGTACGCAGTATTTT.

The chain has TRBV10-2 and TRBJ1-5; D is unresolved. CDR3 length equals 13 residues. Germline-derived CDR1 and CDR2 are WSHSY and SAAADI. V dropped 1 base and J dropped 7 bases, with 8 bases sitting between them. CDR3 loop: CASSEFPRQPQHF. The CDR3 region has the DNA TGCGCCAGCAGTGAGTTCCCGAGGCAGCCCCAGCATTTT.

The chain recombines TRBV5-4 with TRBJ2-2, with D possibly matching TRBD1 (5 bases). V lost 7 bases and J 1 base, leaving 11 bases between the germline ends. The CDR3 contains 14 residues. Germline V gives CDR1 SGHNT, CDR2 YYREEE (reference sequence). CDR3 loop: CASRIRENTGELFF. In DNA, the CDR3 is TGTGCCAGCCGAATCAGGGAGAACACCGGGGAGCTGTTTTTT. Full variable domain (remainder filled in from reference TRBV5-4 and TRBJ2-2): ETGVTQSPTHLIKTRGQQVTLRCSSQSGHNTVSWYQQALGQGPQFIFQYYREEENGRGNFPPRFSGLQFPNYSSELNVNALELDDSALYLCASRIRENTGELFFGEGSRLTVL.

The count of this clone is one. As DNA, the CDR3 is TGCGCCAGCAGACCTGGAGGTGCCAAAAACATTCAGTACTTC. It is translated as CASRPGGAKNIQYF. The chain couples TRBV10-2 to TRBJ2-4, with D perhaps matching TRBD2 (5 bases). The CDR3 consists of 14 residues. Germline values: CDR1 WSHSY, CDR2 SAAADI. With 6 bases removed from V and 1 base from J, the gap between germline ends came to 10 bases.

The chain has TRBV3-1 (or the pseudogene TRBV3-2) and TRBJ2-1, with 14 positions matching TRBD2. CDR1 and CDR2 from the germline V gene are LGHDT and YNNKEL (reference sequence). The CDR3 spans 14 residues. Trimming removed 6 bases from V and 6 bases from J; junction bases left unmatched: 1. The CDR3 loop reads CASRTSGGANEQFF. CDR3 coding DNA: TGTGCCAGCAGGACTAGCGGGGGGGCCAATGAGCAGTTCTTC.

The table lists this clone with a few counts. The CDR3 here is CATSDDRGKLFF. DNA of the CDR3: TGTGCCACCAGTGACGACAGGGGGAAACTGTTTTTT. This chain uses TRBV24-1 with TRBJ1-4, with TRBD1 matching over 9 bases. With V trimmed by 4 bases and J by 11 bases, 1 base remained unmatched. Germline V lookup: CDR1 KGHDR, CDR2 SFDVKD. The CDR3 runs 12 residues.

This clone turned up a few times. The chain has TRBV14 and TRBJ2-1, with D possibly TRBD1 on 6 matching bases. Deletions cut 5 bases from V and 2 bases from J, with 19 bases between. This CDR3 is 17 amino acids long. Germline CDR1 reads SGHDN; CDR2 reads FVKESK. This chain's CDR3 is CASSLVSWDNPYNEQFF. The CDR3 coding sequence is TGTGCCAGCAGCTTGGTATCTTGGGACAACCCCTACAATGAGCAGTTCTTC.

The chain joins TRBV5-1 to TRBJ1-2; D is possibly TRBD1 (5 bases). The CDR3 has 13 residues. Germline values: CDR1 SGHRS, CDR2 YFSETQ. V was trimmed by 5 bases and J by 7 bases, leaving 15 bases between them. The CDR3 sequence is CASRQATLFGYTF. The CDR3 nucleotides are TGCGCCAGCAGACAGGCGACATTGTTTGGCTACACCTTC.

The CDR3 reads CASSPDRGSYEQYF. CDR3 DNA: TGTGCCAGCAGCCCGGACAGGGGGAGCTACGAGCAGTACTTC. The gene calls are TRBV2 and TRBJ2-7, with 10 bases that match TRBD1. CDR1 and CDR2 from the germline V gene are SNHLY and FYNNEI. Losses at the gene ends were 6 bases for V and 3 bases for J; bases not matched to a gene: 5. The CDR3 runs 14 residues. The full variable domain, in which reference TRBV2 and TRBJ2-7 provide the parts outside the CDR3, is EPEVTQTPSHQVTQMGQEVILRCVPISNHLYFYWYRQILGQKVEFLVSFYNNEISEKSEIFDDQFSVERPDGSNFTLKIRSTKLEDSAMYFCASSPDRGSYEQYFGPGTRLTVT.

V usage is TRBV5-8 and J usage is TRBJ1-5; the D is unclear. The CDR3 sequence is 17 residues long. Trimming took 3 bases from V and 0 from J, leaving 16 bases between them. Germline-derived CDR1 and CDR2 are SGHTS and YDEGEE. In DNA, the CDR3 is TGTGCCAGCAGCTGGTGGGCCTCCCCTTATAGCAATCAGCCCCAGCATTTT. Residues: CASSWWASPYSNQPQHF.

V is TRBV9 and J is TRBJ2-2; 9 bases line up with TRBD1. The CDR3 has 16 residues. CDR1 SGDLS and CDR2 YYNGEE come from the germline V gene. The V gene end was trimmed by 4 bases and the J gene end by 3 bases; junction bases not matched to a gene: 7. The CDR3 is CASSLSGTGHTGELFF. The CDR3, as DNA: TGTGCCAGCAGCCTGTCAGGGACAGGGCACACCGGGGAGCTGTTTTTT.